The T cell receptor (beta chain) under discussion was sequenced for a study of human T cells and chemical hapten exposure (dated by TCRdb to 2020 to 2022). Regarding the research as a whole: For sensitization, 2% DPC in acetone was applied to a roughly 2 cm by roughly 2 cm area of upper inner arm skin. Most of the patients in the cohort were female, and the cohort covered alopecia areata with under or over 50% scalp involvement, alopecia totalis and alopecia universalis. Weekly therapeutic DPC doses were additionally applied to the scalp of patients throughout the roughly 23-week study period. For TCR sequencing, blood came from 25 to 30 alopecia patients at anywhere from one to four time points (pre-sensitization, 2, 6 and 24 weeks). Libraries were pooled for sequencing, and per-sample TCR yields varied mainly because of small differences in library volumes within the pool. Patch testing was done on the upper back using Finn chambers containing 0.01% DPC, and results were scored after 6 days according to International Contact Dermatitis Research Group standards. In alopecia patients, the study followed how the peripheral blood TCR repertoire changed in vivo over primary and secondary sensitization to diphenylcyclopropenone (DPC), a hapten. Blood samples were taken from patients before sensitization (week 0) and then at 2, 6 and about 24 weeks after DPC sensitization.

Study-level results and caveats: No change with DPC sensitization was found in the number of TCRs above 1 in 1000 frequency, and no evidence of global repertoire structure alterations was found. Compared with pre-sensitization or healthy control sets, expanded TCRs formed significantly more large CDR3 similarity clusters, which is consistent with antigen-driven responses. The number of PT1 expanded TCRs positively correlated with patch test score, significant at thresholds 8, 16 and 32 but not 4. Because every patient had alopecia, a presumed autoimmune disease, the patients' immune response might differ from that of healthy individuals. Repeated subsampling changed both the strength of the expansion versus patch-test correlation and the threshold at which the correlation became significant.

The CDR3 starts with the cysteine, ends with the phenylalanine, and has 11 residues. The sequence is cut down to CDR3 DNA, 33 bases in frame from base 1. CDR1 and CDR2 are drawn from the germline V gene: SNHLY, FYNNEI. V gives up 6 bases and J gives up 10 bases, and the segment between their germline ends measures 10 bases. Explained via the paper, the time point label denotes: patch test 1, 2 weeks after DPC sensitization. Taken with the paper, the label for treatment or condition translates to: therapeutic diphenylcyclopropenone sensitization with weekly scalp DPC. Blood at each patch-test visit was drawn before the patch test was applied. Eligible patients were aged 18 to 70, diagnosed with alopecia, deemed suitable for DPC therapy, and excluded if pregnant. Unfractionated whole blood was collected in Tempus Blood RNA tubes, and total RNA was extracted from that blood. Preparation of the library involved RACE. Sequencing relied on a NextSeq 500. During library preparation, unique molecular identifiers were attached to individual cDNA molecules so that TCRs could be counted in a quantitative, reproducible way. For every blood RNA sample, sequencing covered both the TCR alpha and TCR beta chains. From the authors' description of their analysis: A median of around 100,000 TCRs per sample was observed, with a range of roughly 23,224 to 750,000. The Decombinator software suite was used to annotate the V, J and CDR3 of the TCR reads. Every sample was subsampled to the same number of TCRs (28,000) for the PS versus PT1 abundance plots. TCRs were defined as expanded if absent before sensitization and observed at least eight times at the 2-week time point. The public sequencing data were trimmed at Q25 with fastp and processed into clonotypes with MiXCR by TCRdb, which kept only in-frame beta chains. Rows with a matching CDR3 protein are joined into one entry that keeps the most common DNA and genes. It is TCRdb's table, rather than the study itself, that gives the V and J calls and clone size. The sample table shows 80,000 to 100,000 distinct CDR3 sequences, and around 11% are seen once. The ten biggest clones cover around 2.2% of the sample.

In its sample, this clonotype was seen many times. The target of this receptor is not known. Within one base of it there is no much larger clone, and no base qualities were kept. The specimen comprised whole blood, sampled in connection with sensitization to the hapten diphenylcyclopropenone (DPC). The sequence joins TRBV2 to TRBJ2-1; the D gene cannot be resolved beyond TRBD1 or TRBD2, each matching 5 bases. The sequence came from a woman aged 40 to 50 with alopecia areata. Some clones in this sample may be carry-over from other donors' samples. The encoded CDR3 is CASSEGNEQFF. The sequence in DNA is TGTGCCAGCAGCGAGGGGAACGAGCAGTTCTTC.